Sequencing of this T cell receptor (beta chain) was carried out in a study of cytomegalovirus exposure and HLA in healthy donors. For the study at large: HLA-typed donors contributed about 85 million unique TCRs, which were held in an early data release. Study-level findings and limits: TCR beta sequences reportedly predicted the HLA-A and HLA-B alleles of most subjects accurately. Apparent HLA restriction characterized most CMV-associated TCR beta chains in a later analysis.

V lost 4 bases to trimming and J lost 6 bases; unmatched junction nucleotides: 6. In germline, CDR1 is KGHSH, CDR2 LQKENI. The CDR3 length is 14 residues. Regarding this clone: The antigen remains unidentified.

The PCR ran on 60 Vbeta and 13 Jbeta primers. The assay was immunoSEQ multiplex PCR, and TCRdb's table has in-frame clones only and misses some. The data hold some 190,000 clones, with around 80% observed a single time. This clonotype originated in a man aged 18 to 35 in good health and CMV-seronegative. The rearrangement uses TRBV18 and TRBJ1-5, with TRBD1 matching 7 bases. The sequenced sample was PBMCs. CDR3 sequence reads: CASSQGAGTQPQHF. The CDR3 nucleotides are TGTGCCAGCTCACAGGGGGCCGGGACTCAGCCCCAGCATTTT. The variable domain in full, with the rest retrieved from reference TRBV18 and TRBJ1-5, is NAGVMQNPRHLVRRRGQEARLRCSPMKGHSHVYWYRQLPEEGLKFMVYLQKENIIDESGMPKERFSAEFPKEGPSILRIQQVVRGDSAAYFCASSQGAGTQPQHFGDGTRLSIL.